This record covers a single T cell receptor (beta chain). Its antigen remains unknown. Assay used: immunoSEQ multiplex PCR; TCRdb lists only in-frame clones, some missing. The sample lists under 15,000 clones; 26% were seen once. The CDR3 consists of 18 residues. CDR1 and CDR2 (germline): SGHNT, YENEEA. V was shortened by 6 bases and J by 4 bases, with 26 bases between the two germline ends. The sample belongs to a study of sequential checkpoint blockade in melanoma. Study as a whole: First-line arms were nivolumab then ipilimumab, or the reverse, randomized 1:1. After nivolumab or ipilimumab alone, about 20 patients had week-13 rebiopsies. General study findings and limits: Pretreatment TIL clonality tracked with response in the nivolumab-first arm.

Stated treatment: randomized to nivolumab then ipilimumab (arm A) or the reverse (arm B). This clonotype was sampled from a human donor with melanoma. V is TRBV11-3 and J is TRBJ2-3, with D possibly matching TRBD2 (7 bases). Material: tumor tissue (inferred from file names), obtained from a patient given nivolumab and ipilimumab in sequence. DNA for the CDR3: TGTGCCAGCAGTCACGTGTGGGAGGGGGGGCCCATTGCAGATACGCAGTATTTT. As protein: CASSHVWEGGPIADTQYF.